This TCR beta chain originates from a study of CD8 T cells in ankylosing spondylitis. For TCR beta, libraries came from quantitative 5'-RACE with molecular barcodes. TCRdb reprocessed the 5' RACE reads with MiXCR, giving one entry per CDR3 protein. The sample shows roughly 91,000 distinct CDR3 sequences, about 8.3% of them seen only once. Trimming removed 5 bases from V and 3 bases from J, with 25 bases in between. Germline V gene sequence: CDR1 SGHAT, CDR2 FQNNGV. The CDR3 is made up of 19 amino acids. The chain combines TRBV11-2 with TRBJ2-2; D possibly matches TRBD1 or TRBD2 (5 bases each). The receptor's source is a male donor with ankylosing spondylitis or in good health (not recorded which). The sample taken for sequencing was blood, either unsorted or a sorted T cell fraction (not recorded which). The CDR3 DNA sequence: TGTGCCAGCAGCCGCCGGGCTGGGCAGTTCTTGGGGGACACCGGGGAGCTGTTTTTT. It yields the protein CASSRRAGQFLGDTGELFF.